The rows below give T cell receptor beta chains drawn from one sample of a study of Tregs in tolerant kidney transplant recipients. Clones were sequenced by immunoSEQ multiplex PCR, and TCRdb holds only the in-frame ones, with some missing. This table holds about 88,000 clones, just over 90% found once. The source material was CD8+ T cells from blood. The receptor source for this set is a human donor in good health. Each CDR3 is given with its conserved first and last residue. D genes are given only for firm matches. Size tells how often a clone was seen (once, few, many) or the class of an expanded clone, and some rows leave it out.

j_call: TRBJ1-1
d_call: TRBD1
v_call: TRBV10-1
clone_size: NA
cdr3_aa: CASSETNLDPGQGANTEAFF
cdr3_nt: TGCGCCAGCAGTGAGACCAATCTAGATCCGGGACAGGGGGCGAATACTGAAGCTTTCTTT

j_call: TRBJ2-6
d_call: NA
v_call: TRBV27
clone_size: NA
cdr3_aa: CASSLAVEGANVLTF
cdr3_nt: TGTGCCAGCAGTCTGGCCGTTGAAGGGGCCAACGTCCTGACTTTC

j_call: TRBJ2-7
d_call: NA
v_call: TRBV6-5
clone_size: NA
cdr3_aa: CASSSSDREGHEQYF
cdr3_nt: NA

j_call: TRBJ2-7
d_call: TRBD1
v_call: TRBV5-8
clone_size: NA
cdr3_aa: CASSVPGTGTGQYF
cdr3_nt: TGTGCCAGCAGCGTACCCGGGACAGGTACCGGGCAGTACTTC

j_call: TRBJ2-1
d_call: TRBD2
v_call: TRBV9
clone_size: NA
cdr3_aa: CASSGLAGVNEQFF
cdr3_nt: TGTGCCAGCAGCGGACTAGCGGGGGTCAATGAGCAGTTCTTC

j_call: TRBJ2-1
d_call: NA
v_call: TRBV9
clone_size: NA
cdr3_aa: CASSGLSSYNEQFF
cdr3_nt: TGTGCCAGCAGCGGGCTTTCCTCCTACAATGAGCAGTTCTTC

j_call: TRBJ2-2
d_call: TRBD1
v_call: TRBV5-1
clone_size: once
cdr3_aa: CASSLMAGGSGGELFF
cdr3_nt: TGCGCCAGCAGCTTGATGGCAGGGGGATCAGGTGGGGAGCTGTTTTTT

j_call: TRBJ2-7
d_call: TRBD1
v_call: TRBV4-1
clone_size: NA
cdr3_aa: CASSLRDRGTYEQYF
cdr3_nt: TGCGCCAGCAGCCTCCGGGACAGGGGTACCTACGAGCAGTACTTC

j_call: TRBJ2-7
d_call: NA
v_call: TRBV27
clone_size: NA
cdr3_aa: CASSLSRVRGQYF
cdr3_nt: TGTGCCAGCAGTTTATCACGGGTTAGGGGGCAGTACTTC

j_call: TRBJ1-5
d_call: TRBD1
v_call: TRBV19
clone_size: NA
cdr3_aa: CASSGGQHNQPQHF
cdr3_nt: TGTGCCAGTAGTGGGGGACAGCACAATCAGCCCCAGCATTTT

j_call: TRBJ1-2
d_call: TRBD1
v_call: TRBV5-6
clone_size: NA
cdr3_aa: CASSVGQGFYGYTF
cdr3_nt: TGTGCCAGCAGCGTGGGACAGGGCTTCTATGGCTACACCTTC

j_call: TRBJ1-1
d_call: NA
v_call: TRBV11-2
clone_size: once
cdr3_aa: CASSLLTSSAEAFF
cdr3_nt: TGTGCCAGCAGCTTACTCACGAGTAGCGCTGAAGCTTTCTTT

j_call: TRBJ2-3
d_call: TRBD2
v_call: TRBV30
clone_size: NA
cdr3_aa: CAWSPKTSTTDTQYF
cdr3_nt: TGTGCCTGGAGTCCTAAGACTAGCACCACAGATACGCAGTATTTT

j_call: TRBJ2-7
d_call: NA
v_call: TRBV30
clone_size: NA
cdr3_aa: CAWRGDREGEQYF
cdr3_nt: TGTGCCTGGAGAGGAGACAGGGAGGGCGAGCAGTACTTC

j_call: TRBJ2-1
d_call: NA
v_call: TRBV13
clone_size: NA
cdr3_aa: CASTGAYNEQFF
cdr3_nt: TGTGCCAGCACAGGGGCGTACAATGAGCAGTTCTTC

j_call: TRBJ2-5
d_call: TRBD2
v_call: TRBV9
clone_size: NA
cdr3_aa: CASSEASGAQETQYF
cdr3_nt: TGTGCCAGCAGCGAGGCTAGCGGAGCCCAAGAGACCCAGTACTTC

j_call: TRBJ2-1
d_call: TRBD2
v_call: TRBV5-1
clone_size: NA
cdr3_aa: CASSLAPGTSGVNEQFF
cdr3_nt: TGCGCCAGCAGCTTGGCCCCCGGGACTAGCGGCGTCAATGAGCAGTTCTTC

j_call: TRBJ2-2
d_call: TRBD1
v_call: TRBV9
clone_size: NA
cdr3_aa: CASSAFDRVEGELFF
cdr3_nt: TGTGCCAGCAGCGCCTTCGACAGGGTTGAAGGGGAGCTGTTTTTT

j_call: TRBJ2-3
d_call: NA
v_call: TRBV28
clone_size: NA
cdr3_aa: CASSFLDTQYF
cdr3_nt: TGTGCCAGCAGTTTTTTAGATACGCAGTATTTT

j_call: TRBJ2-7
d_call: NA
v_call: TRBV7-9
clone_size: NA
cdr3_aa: CASSPADPYEQYF
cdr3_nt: TGTGCCAGCAGCCCCGCGGATCCCTACGAGCAGTACTTC

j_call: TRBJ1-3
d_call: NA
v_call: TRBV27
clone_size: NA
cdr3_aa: CASSPDGSRGNTIYF
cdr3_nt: TGTGCCAGCAGCCCGGACGGGTCGAGAGGAAACACCATATATTTT

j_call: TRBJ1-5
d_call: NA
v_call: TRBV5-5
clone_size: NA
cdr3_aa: CASSLGQARNQPQHF
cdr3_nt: TGTGCCAGCAGCTTGGGCCAGGCACGCAATCAGCCCCAGCATTTT

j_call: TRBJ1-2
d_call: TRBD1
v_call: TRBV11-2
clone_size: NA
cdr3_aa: CASSPGRGLGGYTF
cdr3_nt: TGTGCCAGCAGCCCCGGCAGGGGGCTAGGTGGCTACACCTTC

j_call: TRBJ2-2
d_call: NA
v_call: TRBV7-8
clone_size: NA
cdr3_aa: CASSLEDPTGELFF
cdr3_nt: TGTGCCAGCAGCTTAGAAGATCCAACCGGGGAGCTGTTTTTT

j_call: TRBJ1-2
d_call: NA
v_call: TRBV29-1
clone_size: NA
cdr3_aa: CSVHLGQGRNYGYTF
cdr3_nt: TGCAGCGTTCACCTGGGGCAGGGAAGGAACTATGGCTACACCTTC

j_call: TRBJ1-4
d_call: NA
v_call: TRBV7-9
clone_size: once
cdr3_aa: CASSPGPGELFF
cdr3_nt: TGTGCCAGCAGCCCCGGTCCCGGGGAACTGTTTTTT

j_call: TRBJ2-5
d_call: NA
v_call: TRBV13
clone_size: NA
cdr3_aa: CASSLRGVETQYF
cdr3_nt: TGTGCCAGCAGCTTACGAGGGGTAGAGACCCAGTACTTC

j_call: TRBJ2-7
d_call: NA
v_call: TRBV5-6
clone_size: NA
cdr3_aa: CASSLLGPAYEQYF
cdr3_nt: TGTGCCAGCAGCTTGCTCGGACCGGCCTACGAGCAGTACTTC

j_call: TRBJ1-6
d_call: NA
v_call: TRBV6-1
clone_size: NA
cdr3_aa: CASRQVNNSPLHF
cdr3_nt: TGTGCCAGCAGACAGGTAAATAATTCACCCCTCCACTTT

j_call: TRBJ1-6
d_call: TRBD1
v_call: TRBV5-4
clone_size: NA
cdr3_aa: CASSLDRGSSYNSPLHF
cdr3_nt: TGTGCCAGCAGCTTGGACAGGGGGAGCTCCTATAATTCACCCCTCCACTTT

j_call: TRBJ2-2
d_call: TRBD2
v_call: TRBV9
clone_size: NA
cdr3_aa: CASSGPSPYRGDTGELFF
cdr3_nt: TGTGCCAGCAGCGGCCCCTCACCGTATCGGGGGGACACCGGGGAGCTGTTTTTT

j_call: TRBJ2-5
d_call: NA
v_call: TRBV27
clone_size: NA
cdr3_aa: CASSRLGGFVRETQYF
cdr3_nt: TGTGCCAGCAGTCGGTTGGGGGGCTTTGTTAGGGAGACCCAGTACTTC

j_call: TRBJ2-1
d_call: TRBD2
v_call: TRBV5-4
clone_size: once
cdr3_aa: CASSSGTSGSLYNEQFF
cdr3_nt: TGTGCCAGCAGCTCAGGGACTAGCGGGAGTTTATACAATGAGCAGTTCTTC

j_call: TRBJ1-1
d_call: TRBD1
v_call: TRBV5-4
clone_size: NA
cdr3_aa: CASSFLGGTVEAFF
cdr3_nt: TGTGCCAGCAGCTTCCTGGGGGGGACAGTTGAAGCTTTCTTT

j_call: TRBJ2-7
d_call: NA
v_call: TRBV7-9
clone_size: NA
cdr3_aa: CASSSPFEGKGYEQYF
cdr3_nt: TGTGCCAGCAGCTCCCCTTTCGAGGGGAAGGGCTACGAGCAGTACTTC

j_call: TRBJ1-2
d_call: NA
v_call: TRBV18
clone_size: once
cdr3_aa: CASSPNITRPNYGYTF
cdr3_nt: TGTGCCAGCTCACCAAATATTACGAGGCCGAACTATGGCTACACCTTC

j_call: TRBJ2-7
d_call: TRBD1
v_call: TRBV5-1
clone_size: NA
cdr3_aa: CASSWTGGEQYF
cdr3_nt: TGCGCCAGCAGCTGGACAGGGGGCGAGCAGTACTTC

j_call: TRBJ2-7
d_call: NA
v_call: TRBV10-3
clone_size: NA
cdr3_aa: CAINYSGEQYF
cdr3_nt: TGTGCCATCAACTACAGTGGCGAGCAGTACTTC

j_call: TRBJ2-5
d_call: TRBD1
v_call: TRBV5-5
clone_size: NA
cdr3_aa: CASSRTGQETQYF
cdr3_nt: TGTGCCAGCAGCCGGACAGGGCAAGAGACCCAGTACTTC

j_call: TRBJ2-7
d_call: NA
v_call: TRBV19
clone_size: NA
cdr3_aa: CASSIALGGSYEQYF
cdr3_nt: TGTGCCAGTAGTATTGCCCTCGGGGGCTCCTACGAGCAGTACTTC

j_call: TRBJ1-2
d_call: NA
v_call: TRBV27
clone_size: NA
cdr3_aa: CASSLAGTGKRGYGYTF
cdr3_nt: TGTGCCAGCAGTTTAGCCGGGACGGGGAAGAGGGGCTATGGCTACACCTTC

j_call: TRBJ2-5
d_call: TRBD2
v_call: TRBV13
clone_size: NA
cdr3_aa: CASSLRLGGETQYF
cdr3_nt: TGTGCCAGCAGCCTCCGACTGGGAGGGGAGACCCAGTACTTC

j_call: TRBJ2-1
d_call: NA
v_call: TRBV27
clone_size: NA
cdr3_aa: CASSLSEEGALYNEQFF
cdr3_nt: TGTGCCAGCAGTTTATCGGAGGAGGGGGCTTTATACAATGAGCAGTTCTTC